These 24 T cell receptor beta chains originate from one sample sequenced in a study of blood T cells in healthy people across ages. PCR was performed a second time for about 6 to 12 cycles using a sample-barcoded 5' primer and a J-beta primer mix. MiXCR, run by TCRdb on the 5' RACE reads, gives a single entry per CDR3 protein. This sample yields around 620,000 distinct CDR3 sequences, of which 25% to 30% are seen a single time; roughly 20% belongs to the top ten. The sequenced material came from blood. The source is a woman in her 70s in good health.

Comments on this clonotype: The junction and the germline gene differ at one end; a read error may be behind it. The chain employs TRBV20-1 and TRBJ1-1; the D gene is possibly TRBD1 (5 bases). The CDR3 has 12 residues. Germline CDR1 DFQATT, CDR2 SNEGSKA (reference sequence). The CDR3: CNARVWGGEAFF. CDR3 DNA: TGCAATGCTAGAGTATGGGGGGGTGAAGCTTTCTTT.

This clonotype appeared a few times. One junction end disagrees with the germline gene, perhaps due to a read error. This chain connects TRBV19 to TRBJ1-6; D is perhaps TRBD1 (5 bases). The CDR3 is made up of 12 amino acids. Germline CDR1 LNHDA, CDR2 SQIVND (reference sequence). Written as DNA, the CDR3 is TGTGCCAATAGTATCCGACAGTCACCCCTCCACTTT. This sequence encodes CANSIRQSPLHF.

This chain joins TRBV5-1 and TRBJ2-5; D assignment may be TRBD1 or TRBD2 (6 bases each). The end of the DNA aligns better with TRBJ2-7, so the J call may be wrong. Germline V lookup: CDR1 SGHRS, CDR2 YFSETQ. The CDR3 consists of 16 residues. The CDR3 DNA is TGCGCCAGTAGCGGCGTAAGGGGGGCGGACTCCTACGAGCAGTACTTC. Amino acids: CASSGVRGADSYEQYF.

The rearrangement joins TRBV7-8 to TRBJ2-1, with D possibly TRBD2 on 5 matching bases. V lost 3 bases, J lost 10 bases, and 16 bases lay in between. Germline loops: CDR1 SGHVS, CDR2 FQNEAQ. The CDR3 loop spans 14 amino acids. The CDR3: CASSFGNGEKEQFF. The CDR3 nucleotides read TGTGCCAGCAGCTTCGGGAACGGGGAGAAGGAGCAGTTCTTC.

This clonotype was seen more than once but under ten times. The chain couples TRBV11-3 to TRBJ2-5, with 7 bases that match TRBD1. CDR1 and CDR2 (germline): SGHNT, YENEEA. This CDR3 is built from 13 residues. J was trimmed by 5 bases and V by 5 bases; bases with no gene match: 5. The CDR3 DNA sequence: TGTGCCAGCAGCACGACAGGGCGGGAGACCCAGTACTTC. Amino acids: CASSTTGRETQYF.

V and J are TRBV12-3 or TRBV12-4 and TRBJ1-1; possibly TRBD1 for D (6 bases). V lost 4 bases, J lost 5 bases, and 14 bases lay in between. This CDR3 comprises 14 residues. CDR3 amino acids: CASSSRGGRTEAFF. The CDR3 DNA reads as TGTGCCAGCAGTTCCCGCGGGGGCAGGACTGAAGCTTTCTTT.

The chain combines TRBV4-2 with TRBJ2-5; 9 bases are shared with TRBD1. Germline V CDR1 and CDR2: LGHNA, YNFKEQ. The CDR3 length is 15 residues. V trimming: 2 bases; J trimming: 5 bases; junction bases outside the gene matches: 6. The CDR3 coding sequence is TGTGCCAGCAGCCAACCGGGACAGGGTTTTGAGACCCAGTACTTC. Translated: CASSQPGQGFETQYF.

J is TRBJ2-5 and V is TRBV5-1, with unresolved D. Trimming took 1 base from V and 5 from J, leaving 12 bases between them. Germline V gene lookup returns CDR1 SGHRS and CDR2 YFSETQ. The CDR3 covers 14 residues. CDR3 coding DNA: TGCGCCAGCAGCTTGAACCGGCCATGGGAGACCCAGTACTTC. Translation: CASSLNRPWETQYF.

The V and J genes are TRBV2 and TRBJ2-4; D gene unclear. The CDR3 totals 14 residues. CDR1 and CDR2 (germline): SNHLY, FYNNEI. The germline V and J ends were trimmed by 4 bases and 8 bases, with 15 bases remaining between them. The CDR3 sequence: CASSVSPSADIQYF. The CDR3 coding sequence is TGTGCCAGCAGTGTTAGCCCCTCGGCCGACATTCAGTACTTC. The variable domain in full, with the rest retrieved from reference TRBV2 and TRBJ2-4, is EPEVTQTPSHQVTQMGQEVILRCVPISNHLYFYWYRQILGQKVEFLVSFYNNEISEKSEIFDDQFSVERPDGSNFTLKIRSTKLEDSAMYFCASSVSPSADIQYFGAGTRLSVL.

This clonotype occurred many times. This chain uses TRBV7-9 with TRBJ2-7; 8 bases agree with TRBD1. This CDR3 spans 13 amino acids. CDR1 and CDR2 (germline): SEHNR, FQNEAQ (reference sequence). Trimming at V came to 5 bases and at J to 5 bases, leaving 5 bases not matched to a gene. The CDR3 protein is CASSRTGINEQYF. The DNA of the CDR3 is TGTGCCAGCAGCCGGACAGGGATCAACGAGCAGTACTTC.

In this sample, this clonotype turned up once. J is TRBJ2-2 and V is TRBV5-1; 8 bases line up with TRBD1. V was clipped by 3 bases and J by 7 bases; unmatched bases: 5. The germline CDR1 and CDR2 sequences are SGHRS and YFSETQ. There are 14 residues in the CDR3. CDR3 sequence reads: CASSSQGAVGELFF. CDR3 in DNA: TGCGCCAGCAGCTCGCAGGGGGCCGTCGGGGAGCTGTTTTTT.

This clonotype has just a few counts. This rearrangement joins TRBV6-2 or TRBV6-3 to TRBJ1-1; no clear D. Trimming removed 5 bases from V and 2 bases from J, with 12 bases in between. Germline loops: CDR1 MNHEY, CDR2 SVGEGT. This CDR3 is 14 amino acids long. CDR3 loop: CASSSIKGNTEAFF. The DNA for the CDR3 is TGTGCCAGCAGTAGCATAAAGGGAAACACTGAAGCTTTCTTT.

This clonotype was detected only a few times. The chain links TRBV20-1 to TRBJ2-3; D uncertain. Germline values: CDR1 DFQATT, CDR2 SNEGSKA (reference sequence). The V end was cut by 6 bases, the J end by 2 bases, with 15 bases between. The CDR3 loop spans 14 amino acids. The CDR3 coding sequence is TGCAGTGCCAGCTTGACCTCTTTCACAGATACGCAGTATTTT. This codes for CSASLTSFTDTQYF.

The chain couples TRBV24-1 to TRBJ2-3; 9 bases agree with TRBD2. Germline CDR1 reads KGHDR; CDR2 reads SFDVKD. The CDR3 runs to 16 residues. The junction had 9 bases not matched to a gene; V was cut back by 5 bases and J by 4 bases. The CDR3 spells CATSGALAGSADTQYF. CDR3 nucleotides: TGTGCCACCAGTGGGGCACTAGCGGGCTCAGCAGATACGCAGTATTTT.

This clonotype came up a few times. The chain combines TRBV18 with TRBJ2-3; TRBD2 aligns across 8 bases. CDR1 is KGHSH, CDR2 LQKENI, per germline. Germline trimming cut 3 bases from V and 1 base from J; bases unmatched to any gene: 6. The CDR3 runs 16 residues. In DNA form, the CDR3 reads TGTGCCAGCTCACCTCGGGGTAGCGGGGGCACAGATACGCAGTATTTT. Protein sequence: CASSPRGSGGTDTQYF.

The sample holds a few counts of this clonotype. The chain uses TRBV11-3 and TRBJ2-3, with D perhaps assigned TRBD1 or TRBD2 (5 bases each). The CDR3 spans 13 residues. Per germline, CDR1 SGHNT and CDR2 YENEEA. V was pared by 10 bases and J by 1 base, with 12 bases between. In nucleotides, the CDR3 is TGTGCCACTCACGGGACGGGCACAGATACGCAGTATTTT. Translated, it gives CATHGTGTDTQYF.

This clonotype was counted a few times. The chain couples TRBV7-2 to TRBJ2-2; D is perhaps TRBD1 or TRBD2 (5 bases each). This CDR3 comprises 15 residues. The V and J ends lost 5 bases and 6 bases respectively, with 16 bases between them. CDR1 is SGHTA, CDR2 FQGNSA, per germline. CDR3 bases: TGTGCCAGCAGCCTCTCGGGGCCCGGGCCCGGGGAGCTGTTTTTT. This encodes CASSLSGPGPGELFF.

This clonotype was detected only a few times. The chain combines TRBV9 with TRBJ2-7, with D tentatively TRBD1 (6 bases). Germline CDR1 and CDR2: SGDLS and YYNGEE. The CDR3 has 14 residues. The V and J ends lost 4 bases and 3 bases respectively, with 14 bases between them. The CDR3 region has the DNA TGTGCCAGCAGCTACCAGGACAGCTTCTACGAGCAGTACTTC. This translates into CASSYQDSFYEQYF.

This chain links TRBV19 with TRBJ2-3; TRBD2 matches at 9 bases. The trim removed 6 bases at V and 4 bases at J, leaving 14 bases unmatched. The CDR3 sequence is 17 residues long. CDR1 is LNHDA and CDR2 is SQIVND in the germline V gene (reference sequence). CDR3 bases: TGTGCCAGTAGATCCGTGGGGAGCGCGGGAGGGCCAGATACGCAGTATTTT. Protein sequence: CASRSVGSAGGPDTQYF.

At least ten counts were recorded for this clonotype. This chain connects TRBV4-2 to TRBJ2-3, with D perhaps matching TRBD1 or TRBD2 (5 bases each). Trimming removed 4 bases from V and 2 bases from J, with 13 bases in between. The germline V gene has CDR1 LGHNA and CDR2 YNFKEQ. The CDR3 sequence is 15 residues long. The CDR3 DNA reads as TGTGCCAGCAGCCGTGGGGGAGCTACCACAGATACGCAGTATTTT. Translation: CASSRGGATTDTQYF.

DNA for the CDR3: TGTGCCAGCAGCCCGACAAACGGGGAGCTGTTTTTT. Translation: CASSPTNGELFF. V gene TRBV7-2 combines with J gene TRBJ2-2, with D unresolved. The CDR3 is 12 residues long. Germline lookup yields CDR1 SGHTA and CDR2 FQGNSA. The V and J ends lost 5 bases and 7 bases respectively, with 8 bases between them.

V usage is TRBV7-9 and J usage is TRBJ2-1, with a weak D call TRBD1 (6 bases). Trimming shortened V by 5 bases and J by 9 bases, and 20 bases separated the two germline ends. Germline lookup yields CDR1 SEHNR and CDR2 FQNEAQ (reference sequence). CDR3 size: 15 residues. The CDR3, as DNA: TGTGCCAGCAGCCCTGGTGGGGGCGATCCGAGTGAGCAGTTCTTC. Its protein product is CASSPGGGDPSEQFF.

This clonotype was seen a few times. A read error may explain this, as a much larger clone is one base away. This chain links TRBV6-5 with TRBJ2-5; tentative D call: TRBD2 (5 bases). V lost 2 bases and J 7 bases, leaving 5 bases between the germline ends. The CDR3 consists of 11 residues. Germline V lookup: CDR1 MNHEY, CDR2 SVGAGI. The CDR3 sequence is CASSYRGTQYF. Written as DNA, the CDR3 is TGTGCCAGCAGTTACCGGGGGACCCAGTACTTC.

The chain links TRBV14 to TRBJ2-1, with D possibly TRBD2 on 6 matching bases. V gave up 3 bases and J gave up 9 bases, with 15 bases separating them. The germline gives CDR1 SGHDN, CDR2 FVKESK. The CDR3 spans 14 residues. CDR3 sequence reads: CASSHDFNGGEQFF. For the CDR3, the DNA is TGTGCCAGCAGCCACGACTTTAACGGGGGTGAGCAGTTCTTC.